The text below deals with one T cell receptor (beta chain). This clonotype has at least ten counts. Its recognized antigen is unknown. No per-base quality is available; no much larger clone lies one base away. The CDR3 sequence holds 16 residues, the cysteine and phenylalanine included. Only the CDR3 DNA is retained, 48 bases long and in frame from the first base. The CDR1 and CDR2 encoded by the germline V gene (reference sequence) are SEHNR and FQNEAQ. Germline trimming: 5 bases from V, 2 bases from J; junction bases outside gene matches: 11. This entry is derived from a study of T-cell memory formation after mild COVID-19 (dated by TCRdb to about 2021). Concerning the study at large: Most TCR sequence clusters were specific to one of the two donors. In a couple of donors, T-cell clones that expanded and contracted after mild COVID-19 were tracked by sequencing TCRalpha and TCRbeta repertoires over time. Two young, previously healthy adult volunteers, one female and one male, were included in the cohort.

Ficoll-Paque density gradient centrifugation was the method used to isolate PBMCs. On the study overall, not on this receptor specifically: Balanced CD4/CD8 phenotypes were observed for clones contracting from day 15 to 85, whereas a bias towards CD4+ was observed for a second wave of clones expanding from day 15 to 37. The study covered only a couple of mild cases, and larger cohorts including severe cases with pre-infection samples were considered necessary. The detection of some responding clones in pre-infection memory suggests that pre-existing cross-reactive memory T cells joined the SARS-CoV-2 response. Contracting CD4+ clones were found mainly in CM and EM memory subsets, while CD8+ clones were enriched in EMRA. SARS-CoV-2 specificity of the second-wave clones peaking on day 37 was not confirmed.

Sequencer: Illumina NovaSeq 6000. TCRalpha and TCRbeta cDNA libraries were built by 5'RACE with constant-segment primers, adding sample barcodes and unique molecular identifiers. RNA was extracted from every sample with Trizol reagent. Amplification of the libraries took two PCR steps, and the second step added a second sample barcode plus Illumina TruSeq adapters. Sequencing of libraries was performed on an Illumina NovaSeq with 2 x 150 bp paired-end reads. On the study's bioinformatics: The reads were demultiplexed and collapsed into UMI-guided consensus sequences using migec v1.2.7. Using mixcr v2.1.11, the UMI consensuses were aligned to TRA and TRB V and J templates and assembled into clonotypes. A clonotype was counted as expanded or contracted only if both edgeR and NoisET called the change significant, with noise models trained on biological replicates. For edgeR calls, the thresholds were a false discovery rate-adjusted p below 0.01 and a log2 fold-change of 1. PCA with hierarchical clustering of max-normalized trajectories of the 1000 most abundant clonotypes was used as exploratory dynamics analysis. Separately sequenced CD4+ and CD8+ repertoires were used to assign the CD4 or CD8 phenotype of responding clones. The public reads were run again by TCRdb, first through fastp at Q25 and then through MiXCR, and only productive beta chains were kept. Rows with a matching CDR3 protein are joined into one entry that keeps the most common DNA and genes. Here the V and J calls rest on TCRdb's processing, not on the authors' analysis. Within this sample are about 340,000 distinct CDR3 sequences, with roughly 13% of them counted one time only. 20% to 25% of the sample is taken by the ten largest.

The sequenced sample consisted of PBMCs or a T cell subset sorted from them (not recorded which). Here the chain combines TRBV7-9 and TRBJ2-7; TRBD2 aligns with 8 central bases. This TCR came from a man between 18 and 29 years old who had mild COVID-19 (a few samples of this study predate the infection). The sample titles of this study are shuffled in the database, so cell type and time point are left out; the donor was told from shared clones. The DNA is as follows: TGTGCCAGCAGCGGAGGGGGAGCGGGGGCGGCCTACGAGCAGTACTTC. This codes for CASSGGGAGAAYEQYF. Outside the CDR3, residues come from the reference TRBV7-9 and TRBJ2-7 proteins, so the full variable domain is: DTGVSQNPRHKITKRGQNVTFRCDPISEHNRLYWYRQTLGQGPEFLTYFQNEAQLEKSRLLSDRFSAERPKGSFSTLEIQRTEQGDSAMYLCASSGGGAGAAYEQYFGPGTRLTVT.